This T cell receptor beta chain is from a study of T cell repertoires in ileal Crohn's disease. Study background: Surgery for a complication: stricturing in approximately 60%, penetrating in roughly 39%. M6 samples are neoterminal ileum biopsies from postoperative colonoscopy. The study, taken as a whole, reports: Clonality above 26.8% at surgery always came with endoscopic recurrence. The median delay to postoperative endoscopy was about 6.9 months.

This CDR3 spans 15 amino acids. Germline CDR1 and CDR2: SEHNR and FQNEAQ (reference sequence). V lost 6 bases, J lost 2 bases, and 7 bases stayed unmatched. Time point noted: neoterminal ileum biopsy at postoperative endoscopy, about 6 months after surgery. With respect to this clone: Its antigen is unidentified.

Sequencing used immunoSEQ multiplex PCR; TCRdb keeps in-frame clones, though not all of them. The table has a few thousand clones, 80% to 90% seen once. Source material: ileal tissue. The clonotype comes from an adult with Crohn's disease. The rearrangement joins TRBV7-9 to TRBJ2-7; 10 nucleotides align to TRBD1. Written as DNA, the CDR3 is TGTGCCAGCAGTTTGCCGGGACAGGGGCCCTACGAGCAGTACTTC. It translates to CASSLPGQGPYEQYF.